This TCR beta chain derives from a study of spatial heterogeneity in lung cancer. Turning to the study itself: Sequencing was performed on follow-up PBMC samples when available, collected at a median of roughly 22 months after resection. Unique TCR and UMI combinations averaged more than ten appearances each in raw reads. General study results and limits: Ubiquitous expanded tumor TCRs were observed in blood more at resection than follow-up.

V dropped 5 bases and J dropped 7 bases, with 12 bases sitting between them. Germline V lookup: CDR1 SNHLY, CDR2 FYNNEI. The CDR3 length is 13 residues. This clonotype was seen ten or more times. Its specificity is unknown. Each CDR3 protein gets one entry after TCRdb re-called the 5' RACE reads with MiXCR. The table has 35,000 to 45,000 distinct CDR3 sequences, over 6.5% seen once. As for time point: blood at routine non-recurrence follow-up after resection. Whole RNA, which was extracted from tumor, nontumor lung tissue or frozen PBMC, was sequenced without any cell sorting. This sample comprised PBMCs, obtained at follow-up. This sequence was found in a male donor with early-stage non-small cell lung cancer. This rearrangement joins TRBV2 to TRBJ2-1; D unresolved. CDR3 nucleotide sequence: TGTGCCAGCAGTACCCGGACCGGGAATGAGCAGTTCTTC. Protein sequence: CASSTRTGNEQFF.